This TCR beta chain was sequenced in a study of technical replicates of blood from several donors (dated 2017 in TCRdb). Receptor amplification or capture employed the immunoSEQ multiplex PCR assay. TCRdb's version of the immuneACCESS table is confined to in-frame rearrangements and falls short of the full clone set. An unresolved V gene accounts for under half of the shortfall where checked; the remainder is of unknown origin. The sample table shows more than 11,000 clones, and about 82% are seen once. The biggest ten clones account for around 10% of the sample. V and J are trimmed by 4 bases and 4 bases, and the gene matches miss 3 bases of the junction. CDR1 is given as SGHRS and CDR2 as YFSETQ, both from the germline V gene. The CDR3 starts with the cysteine, ends with the phenylalanine, and has 14 residues. The DNA shown is the 42-base CDR3, in frame from base 1. On this clone itself: The clone's antigen remains unknown. No clone much larger than this one lies a single base away; base qualities are absent.

The sequencing sample was made of PBMCs. The chain is assembled from TRBV5-1 and TRBJ1-3, with 9 bases aligning to TRBD1. The sequence was collected from a human donor in good health. The CDR3 reads as follows: CASSPGTGGNTIYF. At the DNA level, the sequence is TGCGCCAGCAGCCCTGGGACAGGGGGAAACACCATATATTTT.